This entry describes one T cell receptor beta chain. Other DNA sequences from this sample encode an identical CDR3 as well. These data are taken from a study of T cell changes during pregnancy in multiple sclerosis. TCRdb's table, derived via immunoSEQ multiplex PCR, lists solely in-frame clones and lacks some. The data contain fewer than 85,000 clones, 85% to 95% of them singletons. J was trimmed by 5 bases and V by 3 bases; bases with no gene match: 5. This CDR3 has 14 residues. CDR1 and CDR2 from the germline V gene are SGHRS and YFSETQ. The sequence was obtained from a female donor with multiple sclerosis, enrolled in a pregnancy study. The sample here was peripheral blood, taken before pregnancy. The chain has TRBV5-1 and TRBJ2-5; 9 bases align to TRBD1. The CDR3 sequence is CASSSGTGRETQYF. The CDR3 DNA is TGCGCCAGCAGCTCCGGGACAGGGCGGGAGACCCAGTACTTC.